This TCR beta chain derives from a study of CXCR3-negative and CXCR3-positive naive CD8 T cells. Comments on this clonotype: Its target is unknown.

Findings and limits, study-wide: Unlike memory cells, which differed, naive CXCR3-negative and CXCR3-positive cells had similar TRBV-TRBJ usage. In CXCR3-positive naive cells, the TRB CDR3s were more hydrophobic than in CXCR3-negative naive cells. Comparison of naive subsets found surface CD5 to be comparable, and TCR strength was inferred on the basis of TRB CDR3 properties.

Each CD8+ T cell subset was sorted in triplicate, hundreds of thousands of cells each. In preparing the TRB cDNA libraries, 5' RACE with UMI labels was used. Reprocessing the 5' RACE reads, TCRdb reports a single entry for every CDR3 protein and omits DNA. The sample features about 84,000 distinct CDR3 sequences, with 0.55% to 0.8% in its top ten. This CDR3 has 16 amino acids. V gene TRBV12-3 or TRBV12-4 combines with J gene TRBJ1-2. This TCR was recovered from a human donor in good health. Some clones in this sample may be carry-over from other donors' samples. Sequencing was done on a sample of naive CXCR3+ CD8+ T cells from blood. As to subset: CD45RO-CCR7+CD27+CD95- naive CD8+ T cells expressing CXCR3 (TNR3+). The CDR3 reads CASSLNREELYYGYTF.